The T cell receptor beta chain under discussion was sequenced for a study of tumor-infiltrating lymphocytes in primary liver carcinoma. Study information: Patients had primary liver carcinoma treated by surgical resection. Findings and caveats of the study: Tumor-adjacent and tumor-blood pairs shared a smaller degree of overlap than tumor region pairs. Unsorted bulk sampling ruled out any CD4+ versus CD8+ repertoire comparison. Tumor top-250-clone fractions significantly exceeded those of blood (p = 0.039).

CDR3 length equals 14 residues. Germline CDR1 is SGHNT and CDR2 is YYREEE (reference sequence). As regards this clonotype: Its specificity is unknown. An end of the junction does not agree with germline; a read error may underlie this.

TCR beta cDNA was prepared out of around 460 ng total RNA by means of a constant-region primer. Sequencing libraries for TCR beta derived from three nested multiplex PCR rounds that used slightly modified ARM-PCR. Amplification in the first two PCR rounds was performed using TRBV1-TRBV30 forward primers and a C-beta reverse primer for approximately 10 cycles each. TCRdb processed the multiplex PCR reads anew with MiXCR; each CDR3 protein has one entry. The table records about 300,000 distinct CDR3 sequences, less than 75% of them present only once. The study extracted blood RNA from unsorted whole blood and also extracted germline DNA.

V usage is TRBV5-4 and J usage is TRBJ1-4; a weak D match, TRBD1 (6 bases). Sequencing was done on a sample of peripheral blood. The sequence came from a man aged 35 to 55 with primary liver carcinoma and hepatitis B virus infection. The CDR3 sequence is CASSLAWSGAELVF. The CDR3 region has the DNA TGTGCCAGCAGCTTGGCATGGTCAGGGGCGGAACTGGTTTTT.